This TCR beta chain was documented in a study of shared clonotypes between healthy human individuals. Comments on this clone: Its antigen is unidentified.

Cells designated naive CD8 were CD45RO-negative and were positively selected for CCR7, with terminally differentiated effector memory CD45RA+ cells excluded. The assay was immunoSEQ multiplex PCR, and TCRdb's table has in-frame clones only and misses some. The data show 2 million to 2.5 million clones, with about 92% seen just once and 1.5% to 2% held by the top ten. The V gene end was trimmed by 4 bases and the J gene end by 0 bases; junction bases not matched to a gene: 9. This CDR3 contains 18 residues. Germline CDR1 ENHRY, CDR2 SYGVKD. Study-wide results and caveats: Relative to their counterparts shared across all four donors, non-shared clonotypes exhibited diminished generation probabilities.

The material sequenced was naive CD8+ T cells from PBMCs. The genes are TRBV10-3 and TRBJ2-1; 10 positions agree with TRBD2. The origin of this receptor is a man younger than 35 in good health. Some clones in this sample may be carry-over from other donors' samples. The CDR3 sequence: CAISAPGTSVLSYNEQFF. The DNA of the CDR3 is TGTGCCATCAGTGCCCCCGGGACTAGCGTCCTCTCCTACAATGAGCAGTTCTTC.